Listed here are 24 T cell receptor beta chains from one sample, sequenced in a study of blood T cell repertoires in COVID-19. Profiled with immunoSEQ multiplex PCR; TCRdb holds only in-frame clones, not every one. The data show roughly 100,000 clones, with around 85% seen just once and about 16% held by the top ten. The sequenced sample was peripheral blood. These receptors were taken from an elderly woman with active or convalescent COVID-19.

The V and J genes are TRBV7-2 and TRBJ1-3; tentative D call: TRBD1 (6 bases). Between the trimmed V and J ends, which lost 1 base and 0 bases, there was a span of 7 bases. Per germline, CDR1 SGHTA and CDR2 FQGNSA. The CDR3 consists of 15 residues. The CDR3 region has the DNA TGTGCCAGCAGCTTAGAGGGGGACTCTGGAAACACCATATATTTT. Protein product: CASSLEGDSGNTIYF.

The genes are TRBV2 and TRBJ1-6, with TRBD1 as a possible D gene (6 bases). Trimming cost V 8 bases and J 4 bases, with 12 bases left between them. The germline CDR1 and CDR2 sequences are SNHLY and FYNNEI. This CDR3 is 14 amino acids long. CDR3 DNA sequence: TGTGCCAGCTCAGGGGAATCTTATAATTCACCCCTCCACTTT. Its protein product is CASSGESYNSPLHF.

V and J are TRBV7-6 and TRBJ2-1, with 12 positions matching TRBD2. V gave up 0 bases and J gave up 9 bases; unmatched junction bases: 6. The germline CDR1 and CDR2 sequences are SGHVS and FNYEAQ. The CDR3 runs 16 residues. This chain's CDR3 is CASSLASSGGAAEQFF. The CDR3 DNA reads as TGTGCCAGCAGCTTAGCCTCTAGCGGGGGGGCGGCTGAGCAGTTCTTC.

The genes are TRBV20-1 and TRBJ2-1; TRBD2 might be the D (5 bases). CDR1 and CDR2 (germline): DFQATT, SNEGSKA (reference sequence). Trimming stripped 3 bases from V and 9 bases from J, with 12 bases between. The length of the CDR3 is 12 residues. As DNA, the CDR3 is TGCAGTGCTAGTCCCAACCGGGGTGAGCAGTTCTTC. It is translated as CSASPNRGEQFF.

V gene TRBV9 combines with J gene TRBJ2-1; TRBD2 is a possible D gene (6 bases). This CDR3 comprises 12 residues. The germline V gene has CDR1 SGDLS and CDR2 YYNGEE. Trimming took 0 bases from V and 8 from J, leaving 6 bases between them. This CDR3 reads CASSVGEDEQFF. As DNA, the CDR3 is TGTGCCAGCAGCGTAGGGGAGGATGAGCAGTTCTTC. Filled out from reference TRBV9 and TRBJ2-1, the complete variable domain reads DSGVTQTPKHLITATGQRVTLRCSPRSGDLSVYWYQQSLDQGLQFLIQYYNGEERAKGNILERFSAQQFPDLHSELNLSSLELGDSALYFCASSVGEDEQFFGPGTRLTVL.

J is TRBJ1-1 and V is TRBV6-5; D call uncertain. The CDR3 spans 14 residues. V was clipped by 6 bases and J by 5 bases, with 16 bases between them. The germline V gene has CDR1 MNHEY and CDR2 SVGAGI. Here the CDR3 reads CASRRNTESTEAFF. In nucleotides, the CDR3 is TGTGCCAGCAGGCGCAATACTGAGAGTACTGAAGCTTTCTTT.

The rearrangement joins TRBV27 to TRBJ1-4, with TRBD1 matching over 9 bases. The CDR3 loop spans 16 amino acids. The germline gives CDR1 MNHEY, CDR2 SMNVEV (reference sequence). Germline trimming cut 6 bases from V and 8 bases from J; bases unmatched to any gene: 13. The CDR3 sequence is CASRLLAGTGMEKLFF. DNA of the CDR3: TGTGCCAGCAGACTTTTAGCTGGGACAGGGATGGAAAAACTGTTTTTT.

The chain recombines TRBV5-1 with TRBJ1-1, with D tentatively TRBD1 (5 bases). The CDR3 is made up of 15 amino acids. Germline V gene sequence: CDR1 SGHRS, CDR2 YFSETQ. V was pared by 7 bases and J by 4 bases, with 20 bases between. The CDR3 loop reads CASHLADRDLTEAFF. CDR3 nucleotide sequence: TGCGCCAGCCATTTGGCTGACAGAGACCTCACTGAAGCTTTCTTT. Filled out from reference TRBV5-1 and TRBJ1-1, the complete variable domain reads KAGVTQTPRYLIKTRGQQVTLSCSPISGHRSVSWYQQTPGQGLQFLFEYFSETQRNKGNFPGRFSGRQFSNSRSEMNVSTLELGDSALYLCASHLADRDLTEAFFGQGTRLTVV.

The rearrangement links TRBV5-6 to TRBJ1-1; D remains ambiguous. Germline V gene lookup returns CDR1 SGHDT and CDR2 YYEEEE. V gave up 1 base and J gave up 8 bases, with 9 bases separating them. This CDR3 is built from 12 residues. CDR3: CASSLRRGEAFF. Here the CDR3 DNA reads TGTGCCAGCAGCTTGCGCAGAGGAGAAGCTTTCTTT.

This rearrangement joins TRBV5-1 to TRBJ2-2, with 12 bases that match TRBD2. CDR3 length: 16 residues. Losses at the gene ends were 6 bases for V and 3 bases for J; bases not matched to a gene: 6. CDR1 is SGHRS and CDR2 is YFSETQ in the germline V gene. For the CDR3, the DNA is TGCGCCAGCATGCGGCTAGCGGGAGGGTACACCGGGGAGCTGTTTTTT. The encoded protein is CASMRLAGGYTGELFF.

The chain has TRBV11-1 and TRBJ2-3; the D is unclear. Germline CDR1 reads SGHAT; CDR2 reads FQDESV (reference sequence). Deletions cut 1 base from V and 4 bases from J, with 9 bases between. The CDR3 is 14 residues long. Here the CDR3 DNA reads TGTGCCAGCAGCTTAGATCGTACGGCAGATACGCAGTATTTT. This sequence encodes CASSLDRTADTQYF. The variable domain in full, completed from reference TRBV11-1 and TRBJ2-3, reads EAEVAQSPRYKITEKSQAVAFWCDPISGHATLYWYRQILGQGPELLVQFQDESVVDDSQLPKDRFSAERLKGVDSTLKIQPAELGDSAMYLCASSLDRTADTQYFGPGTRLTVL.

This chain uses TRBV5-4 with TRBJ2-5, with D possibly TRBD1 on 6 matching bases. The CDR3 consists of 14 residues. Germline V CDR1 and CDR2: SGHNT, YYREEE (reference sequence). The germline V and J ends were trimmed by 2 bases and 5 bases, with 13 bases remaining between them. CDR3 residues: CASSFKGVMETQYF. For the CDR3, the DNA is TGTGCCAGCAGCTTCAAGGGGGTTATGGAGACCCAGTACTTC.

The rearrangement uses TRBV5-1 and TRBJ2-1; 15 bases are a match to TRBD2. Germline-derived CDR1 and CDR2 are SGHRS and YFSETQ. The CDR3 has 19 amino acids. J was trimmed by 9 bases and V by 5 bases; bases with no gene match: 18. CDR3 sequence: CASSSPGTSGRFGFGEQFF. The CDR3 region has the DNA TGCGCCAGCAGTTCCCCCGGGACTAGCGGGAGGTTTGGGTTTGGTGAGCAGTTCTTC.

The chain recombines TRBV6-2 or TRBV6-3 with TRBJ2-6; TRBD1 matches at 10 bases. Per germline, CDR1 MNHEY and CDR2 SVGEGT. This CDR3 has 19 amino acids. With V trimmed by 3 bases and J by 2 bases, 10 bases remained unmatched. CDR3 nucleotides: TGTGCCAGCAGTTATGACGGACAGGGGGTGAGGGCTGGGGCCAACGTCCTGACTTTC. Residues: CASSYDGQGVRAGANVLTF.

The rearrangement uses TRBV7-8 and TRBJ1-6; 7 nucleotides match TRBD1. J lost 7 bases, V lost 1 base, and 7 bases had no gene match. This CDR3 is 16 amino acids long. CDR1 SGHVS and CDR2 FQNEAQ come from the germline V gene. The DNA of the CDR3 is TGTGCCAGCAGCTTAGAGGGACAGTTCGTAAATTCACCCCTCCACTTT. Encoded protein: CASSLEGQFVNSPLHF.

This clone was detected once. This sequence joins TRBV12-3 or TRBV12-4 and TRBJ1-1; a weak D match, TRBD1 (6 bases). This CDR3 comprises 13 residues. V was shortened by 1 base and J by 8 bases, with 11 bases between the two germline ends. The CDR3 coding sequence is TGTGCCAGCAGTTTAGAACAGGGTTCCGAAGCTTTCTTT. This codes for CASSLEQGSEAFF.

This clone was counted a single time. The chain uses TRBV4-2 and TRBJ2-7, with 15 bases matching TRBD2. The ends lost 1 base at V and 5 bases at J; junction bases unmatched: 6. The CDR3 runs to 17 residues. Germline assignment: CDR1 LGHNA and CDR2 YNFKEQ. CDR3 in amino acids: CASSQGTSGRAGHEQYF. CDR3 nucleotides: TGTGCCAGCAGCCAAGGGACTAGCGGGAGGGCCGGGCACGAGCAGTACTTC.

The CDR3 sequence: CAISEPRAYGYTF. CDR3 DNA: TGTGCCATCAGTGAACCCAGGGCGTATGGCTACACCTTC. J is TRBJ1-2 and V is TRBV10-3; tentatively, D is TRBD1 (5 bases). Between the trimmed V and J ends, which lost 3 bases and 5 bases, there was a span of 10 bases. This CDR3 has 13 residues. The germline CDR1 and CDR2 sequences are ENHRY and SYGVKD.

This clone was detected only a few times. The chain has TRBV9 and TRBJ2-2; D is possibly TRBD1 (6 bases). The V end was cut by 1 base, the J end by 1 base, with 8 bases between. CDR3 length: 15 amino acids. CDR1 and CDR2 from the germline V gene are SGDLS and YYNGEE. The CDR3 region is CASSVLQGNTGELFF. The CDR3 nucleotides read TGTGCCAGCAGCGTACTACAGGGGAACACCGGGGAGCTGTTTTTT.

The rearrangement links TRBV19 to TRBJ2-7, with D tentatively TRBD2 (6 bases). This CDR3 has 15 amino acids. Per the germline V gene, CDR1 is LNHDA and CDR2 is SQIVND (reference sequence). Trimming removed 5 bases from V and 1 base from J, with 15 bases in between. CDR3 amino acids: CASSLSGSGSYEQYF. The CDR3 DNA reads TGTGCCAGTAGTCTCAGCGGTAGCGGTTCCTACGAGCAGTACTTC.

This clone was seen at least ten times. The V gene is TRBV19, the J gene TRBJ2-3; 16 nucleotides agree with TRBD2. Germline lookup yields CDR1 LNHDA and CDR2 SQIVND (reference sequence). J lost 1 base, V lost 7 bases, and 5 bases had no gene match. This CDR3 region has 17 residues. In DNA, the CDR3 is TGTGCCAGTACGGGACTAGCGGGGGGGCCACGCACAGATACGCAGTATTTT. Protein sequence: CASTGLAGGPRTDTQYF. The full variable domain, completed using reference TRBV19 and TRBJ2-3, is DGGITQSPKYLFRKEGQNVTLSCEQNLNHDAMYWYRQDPGQGLRLIYYSQIVNDFQKGDIAEGYSVSREKKESFPLTVTSAQKNPTAFYLCASTGLAGGPRTDTQYFGPGTRLTVL.

The chain combines TRBV11-3 with TRBJ2-2; a weak D match, TRBD2 (6 bases). The CDR3 is made up of 15 amino acids. The germline CDR1 and CDR2 sequences are SGHNT and YENEEA. V lost 1 base and J 2 bases, leaving 8 bases between the germline ends. Here the CDR3 DNA reads TGTGCCAGCAGCTTAGCCGGGACTAACACCGGGGAGCTGTTTTTT. This sequence encodes CASSLAGTNTGELFF.

V gene TRBV7-3 combines with J gene TRBJ2-1; the D gene is possibly TRBD2 (6 bases). CDR1 and CDR2 from the germline V gene are SGHTA and FQGTGA. The CDR3 has 15 amino acids. V was pared by 1 base and J by 10 bases, with 17 bases between. This chain's CDR3 is CASSLSGTPVEEQFF. The CDR3 bases are TGTGCCAGCAGCTTAAGTGGGACTCCGGTGGAAGAGCAGTTCTTC.

The rearrangement joins TRBV11-2 to TRBJ2-7; possibly TRBD1 for D (6 bases). Germline lookup yields CDR1 SGHAT and CDR2 FQNNGV. V was trimmed by 4 bases and J by 0 bases, leaving 13 bases between them. This CDR3 is built from 15 residues. The CDR3 reads CASSSGQFGSYEQYF. Here the CDR3 DNA reads TGTGCCAGCAGCTCCGGACAGTTTGGCTCCTACGAGCAGTACTTC.